This entry concerns a single T cell receptor (beta chain). This sample was included in a study of blood T cell repertoires in COVID-19. In the original analysis: Estimation of nucleated cell counts relied on the amplification of reference gene primers. Assay used: immunoSEQ multiplex PCR; TCRdb lists only in-frame clones, some missing. Clone size and V and J calls were adopted from that table, with D and trimming inferred from the DNA. Of 250,000 to 300,000 clones in the sample, about 93% were seen once. The sequencing input was PBMCs or T cells enriched from blood (not recorded which). The receptor was isolated from a woman aged 25 to 39 who had recovered from COVID-19.

CDR3 sequence: CASRKTSGVADEQFF. The CDR3 bases are TGTGCCAGCAGAAAGACTAGCGGGGTCGCGGATGAGCAGTTCTTC. The chain uses TRBV28 and TRBJ2-1, with 11 positions matching TRBD2. CDR1 is MDHEN and CDR2 is SYDVKM in the germline V gene. V lost 6 bases to trimming and J lost 8 bases; unmatched junction nucleotides: 9. This CDR3 is built from 15 residues.